The rows below give T cell receptor beta chains drawn from one sample of a study of blood T cell repertoires in COVID-19. TCRdb keeps only in-frame clones here, not all; method: immunoSEQ multiplex PCR. The repertoire has 300,000 to 400,000 clones, around 87% of them found once; the top ten carry under 3%. The sequenced sample consisted of peripheral blood. These receptors all come from a human donor in a cohort sampled during active COVID-19. CDR3s include the opening cysteine and the closing phenylalanine or tryptophan. D genes are given only for firm matches. The size of a clone is reported for some rows only, either as once, few or many, or as a class for expanded clones.

len | d_gene | j_gene | v_gene | abundance | CDR3nt | CDR3aa
12 | TRBD2 | TRBJ2-1 | TRBV25-1 | few | TGTGCCAGCCACGGACTAGAGAATGAGCAGTTCTTC | CASHGLENEQFF
12 | - | TRBJ2-1 | TRBV29-1 | - | TGCAGCGTTGTAGTATGGGGAGATGAGCAGTTCTTC | CSVVVWGDEQFF
17 | TRBD1 | TRBJ2-5 | TRBV3-1/TRBV3-2 | - | TGTGCCAGCAGCCAAGGAATTAGCGAGGGGGCCCGGGAGACCCAGTACTTC | CASSQGISEGARETQYF
15 | TRBD2 | TRBJ2-5 | TRBV5-1 | - | TGCGCCAGCAGTCGTGGACTAGCGGGGGAAGAGACCCAGTACTTC | CASSRGLAGEETQYF
12 | - | TRBJ1-1 | TRBV2 | - | TGTGCCAGCAGTGCCACGACAGCTGAAGCTTTCTTT | CASSATTAEAFF
16 | TRBD2 | TRBJ2-3 | TRBV3-1/TRBV3-2 | - | TGTGCCAGCAGCCGTCGGGGTCTAGCGGGGGCAGATACGCAGTATTTT | CASSRRGLAGADTQYF
13 | - | TRBJ1-5 | TRBV18 | - | TGTGCCAGCTCACCCTCGTCCGATCAGCCCCAGCATTTT | CASSPSSDQPQHF
12 | - | TRBJ2-7 | TRBV5-1 | - | TGCGCCAGTTCGACAGGACTCTACGAGCAGTACTTC | CASSTGLYEQYF
14 | - | TRBJ2-5 | TRBV19 | - | TGTGCCAGTAGTAGGTCTGCAGGTACGGAGACCCAGTACTTC | CASSRSAGTETQYF
14 | TRBD2 | TRBJ2-3 | TRBV27 | - | TGTGCCAGCAGTTTATCGCTAGCGGGAGATACGCAGTATTTT | CASSLSLAGDTQYF
14 | TRBD1 | TRBJ2-2 | TRBV4-2 | - | TGTGCCAGCAGTCCCACAGGGGATGCCGGGGAGCTGTTTTTT | CASSPTGDAGELFF
17 | - | TRBJ2-1 | TRBV11-3 | - | TGTGCCAGCAGCTCCGCCGGACTCTTAGGGGGCTACAATGAGCAGTTCTTC | CASSSAGLLGGYNEQFF
17 | TRBD2 | TRBJ2-2 | TRBV18 | - | TGTGCCAGCTCCCCAGGACTAGCGGGAGCCTTAGCCGGGGAGCTGTTTTTT | CASSPGLAGALAGELFF
14 | TRBD1 | TRBJ1-1 | TRBV2 | - | TGTGCCAGCATCCCCGGGACAGGTACCGCCAAAGCTTTCTTT | CASIPGTGTAKAFF
17 | TRBD2 | TRBJ2-3 | TRBV4-1 | - | TGCGCCAGCAGCCAAGACGGAGCAGCGGGGGGGACAGATACGCAGTATTTT | CASSQDGAAGGTDTQYF
19 | - | TRBJ2-1 | TRBV5-1 | - | TGCGCCAGCAGCTTGGACTACCTGACCGGGGGTCACTCCTACAATGAGCAGTTCTTC | CASSLDYLTGGHSYNEQFF
16 | TRBD1 | TRBJ2-2 | TRBV28 | - | TGTGCCAGCAGATTCGCGGACAGGGGAGTCACCGGGGAGCTGTTTTTT | CASRFADRGVTGELFF
13 | TRBD1 | TRBJ2-4 | TRBV9 | once | TGTGCCAGCAGCCGGGGACAGGGGAACATTCAGTACTTC | CASSRGQGNIQYF
15 | - | TRBJ2-7 | TRBV4-1 | - | TGCGCCAGCAGCCATATGGCATCCCCCTCCTACGAGCAGTACTTC | CASSHMASPSYEQYF
14 | - | TRBJ2-2 | TRBV6-1 | medium-sized | TGTGCCAGCAGTGAACAGCAGGATGTCGGGGAGCTGTTTTTT | CASSEQQDVGELFF
16 | - | TRBJ2-5 | TRBV7-9 | few | TGTGCCAGCAGCTCACGGGAGATCACCGCGCGGGAGACCCAGTACTTC | CASSSREITARETQYF
14 | - | TRBJ1-1 | TRBV6-1 | once | TGTGCCAGCAGTGAGGGGTGGGAGGCTACTGAAGCTTTCTTT | CASSEGWEATEAFF
14 | TRBD1 | TRBJ1-1 | TRBV7-9 | - | TGTGCCAGCAGTCGCGACAGGGATAGATCTGAAGCTTTCTTT | CASSRDRDRSEAFF
17 | TRBD1 | TRBJ2-7 | TRBV4-1 | - | TGCGCCAGCATACACAGCCCGAGGGGGCGACCCTCCTACGAGCAGTACTTC | CASIHSPRGRPSYEQYF
13 | - | TRBJ1-1 | TRBV5-1 | - | TGCGCCAGCAGGGGAGACCCCAACACTGAAGCTTTCTTT | CASRGDPNTEAFF
14 | - | TRBJ1-2 | TRBV29-1 | - | TGCAGCGTTGAAGGTTTGGCGGGCAACTATGGCTACACCTTC | CSVEGLAGNYGYTF
15 | - | TRBJ1-1 | TRBV3-1/TRBV3-2 | once | TGTGCCAGCAGCCGATTCAGGGGATTGGGGTCTGAAGCTTTCTTT | CASSRFRGLGSEAFF
14 | TRBD1 | TRBJ1-2 | TRBV28 | - | TGTGCCAGCAGGAAACCCGGGACAGGGTTCGGCTACACCTTC | CASRKPGTGFGYTF
15 | - | TRBJ2-2 | TRBV4-1 | few | TGCGCCAGCAGCCAAGACCCCCCCGGGGCCGGGGAGCTGTTTTTT | CASSQDPPGAGELFF
15 | TRBD1 | TRBJ1-1 | TRBV3-1/TRBV3-2 | - | TGTGCCAGCAGCCAGGGGACAGGGGAGGGAACTGAAGCTTTCTTT | CASSQGTGEGTEAFF
16 | TRBD2 | TRBJ2-7 | TRBV4-1 | - | TGCGCCAGCAGCCAAACGGGGGCTAGCGGGAGTTACGAGCAGTACTTC | CASSQTGASGSYEQYF
13 | TRBD1 | TRBJ1-5 | TRBV10-3 | once | TGTGCCAGCGGACAGGGCGGCAATCAGCCCCAGCATTTT | CASGQGGNQPQHF
17 | TRBD2 | TRBJ2-5 | TRBV18 | - | TGTGCCAGCTCACCAAGACTAGCGGGGGGACCTCAAGAGACCCAGTACTTC | CASSPRLAGGPQETQYF
14 | TRBD1 | TRBJ1-2 | TRBV6-5 | - | TGTGCCAGCAGCCTCCGACAGGGCCGGGGTGGCTACACCTTC | CASSLRQGRGGYTF
15 | - | TRBJ1-2 | TRBV24-1 | once | TGTGCCACCAGTGAGCCCCCGTGGAGGGGAGGTGGCTACACCTTC | CATSEPPWRGGGYTF